Below are 15 T cell receptor beta chains sequenced from a single sample in a study of identical twins. TCRdb analysed the 5' RACE reads with MiXCR anew, one entry per CDR3 protein. Of fewer than 250,000 distinct CDR3 sequences in the sample, around 9.6% were seen once. Material: memory (CD45RO+) T cells sorted from blood. The receptors derive from a young woman in good health.

This clonotype was seen a few times. The rearrangement joins TRBV30 to TRBJ2-1, with D possibly matching TRBD2 (5 bases). Trimming took 0 bases from V and 4 from J, leaving 19 bases between them. This CDR3 region has 17 residues. Germline V CDR1 and CDR2: GTSNPN, SVGIG (reference sequence). CDR3 protein: CAWSVRRLVAPYNEQFF. In DNA, the CDR3 is TGTGCCTGGAGTGTACGCAGGTTGGTAGCGCCGTACAATGAGCAGTTCTTC.

The rearrangement joins TRBV18 to TRBJ2-1, with TRBD1 identical over 7 bases. The germline gives CDR1 KGHSH, CDR2 LQKENI. This CDR3 has 16 amino acids. With V trimmed by 1 base and J by 1 base, 4 bases remained unmatched. CDR3 protein: CASSPLGQASYNEQFF. As DNA, the CDR3 is TGTGCCAGCTCACCACTCGGACAGGCTTCCTACAATGAGCAGTTCTTC.

This clonotype has more than one count but fewer than ten. The V call is TRBV7-9, the J call TRBJ2-1; D ambiguous. Looked up from germline, CDR1 is SEHNR and CDR2 is FQNEAQ (reference sequence). The germline V and J ends were trimmed by 8 bases and 0 bases, with 11 bases remaining between them. The CDR3 length is 14 residues. In DNA, the CDR3 is TGTGCCAGCGATCGCAAGAGCTCCTACAATGAGCAGTTCTTC. This sequence encodes CASDRKSSYNEQFF. Full variable domain (outside the CDR3, taken from reference TRBV7-9 and TRBJ2-1): DTGVSQNPRHKITKRGQNVTFRCDPISEHNRLYWYRQTLGQGPEFLTYFQNEAQLEKSRLLSDRFSAERPKGSFSTLEIQRTEQGDSAMYLCASDRKSSYNEQFFGPGTRLTVL.

This clonotype was detected a few times. This chain connects TRBV20-1 to TRBJ2-7; unclear D gene. Germline-derived CDR1 and CDR2 are DFQATT and SNEGSKA (reference sequence). The CDR3 runs to 13 residues. V was cut by 5 bases and J by 0 bases, with 11 bases left in between. CDR3 nucleotides: TGCAGTGCTTTCCGTCCGAGCTCCTACGAGCAGTACTTC. This encodes CSAFRPSSYEQYF.

This clonotype occurred many times. CDR3 DNA sequence: TGCGCCAGCAGCTTCCAGGGGGCAAATACGCAGTATTTT. Its protein is CASSFQGANTQYF. The V and J genes are TRBV5-1 and TRBJ2-3, with 8 bases fitting TRBD1. The CDR3 covers 13 residues. The V and J ends lost 2 bases and 7 bases, in that order; junction bases with no gene match: 3. In germline, CDR1 is SGHRS, CDR2 YFSETQ.

The table lists this clonotype with many counts. The J gene is TRBJ2-1, the V gene TRBV12-3 or TRBV12-4; 8 bases align to TRBD1. This CDR3 is built from 15 residues. Losses at the gene ends were 8 bases for V and 7 bases for J; bases not matched to a gene: 13. The CDR3 protein is CASSVVGTGRNEQFF. Here the CDR3 DNA reads TGTGCCAGCTCCGTCGTAGGGACAGGACGTAATGAGCAGTTCTTC.

V and J are TRBV25-1 and TRBJ1-2, with D possibly TRBD1 on 5 matching bases. V was trimmed by 6 bases and J by 7 bases, leaving 18 bases between them. The CDR3 totals 14 residues. The V gene's germline CDR1 is MGHDK and CDR2 SYGVNS. This CDR3 reads CASSPRGGGFGYTF. The CDR3 DNA reads as TGTGCCAGCAGCCCCCGGGGCGGAGGGTTTGGCTACACCTTC.

Only a few counts were recorded for this clonotype. The J gene is TRBJ2-7, the V gene TRBV11-2; 8 bases are a match to TRBD2. The length of the CDR3 is 16 residues. CDR1 is SGHAT and CDR2 is FQNNGV in the germline V gene. Unmatched junction bases numbered 9, after V lost 0 bases and J lost 5 bases. The DNA for the CDR3 is TGTGCCAGCAGCTTAGATCTTTGGAGCGGGAGCAACGAGCAGTACTTC. This encodes CASSLDLWSGSNEQYF. The entire variable domain, with the rest obtained from reference TRBV11-2 and TRBJ2-7, is as follows: EAGVAQSPRYKIIEKRQSVAFWCNPISGHATLYWYQQILGQGPKLLIQFQNNGVVDDSQLPKDRFSAERLKGVDSTLKIQPAKLEDSAVYLCASSLDLWSGSNEQYFGPGTRLTVT.

This clonotype has just a few counts. The chain links TRBV2 to TRBJ2-2; D is ambiguous. Germline V lookup: CDR1 SNHLY, CDR2 FYNNEI. With 6 bases removed from V and 4 bases from J, the gap between germline ends came to 12 bases. This CDR3 comprises 14 residues. CDR3 sequence: CASSPVDFTGELFF. The CDR3 DNA reads as TGTGCCAGCAGCCCCGTCGACTTCACCGGGGAGCTGTTTTTT. Combining the CDR3 with reference TRBV2 and TRBJ2-2 gives the whole variable domain EPEVTQTPSHQVTQMGQEVILRCVPISNHLYFYWYRQILGQKVEFLVSFYNNEISEKSEIFDDQFSVERPDGSNFTLKIRSTKLEDSAMYFCASSPVDFTGELFFGEGSRLTVL.

This clonotype appeared a few times. The rearrangement joins TRBV20-1 to TRBJ2-3; 7 bases are a match to TRBD2. The V segment lost 3 bases and the J segment 5 bases; nucleotides outside the gene matches: 2. The CDR3 is made up of 12 amino acids. Per germline, CDR1 DFQATT and CDR2 SNEGSKA (reference sequence). CDR3 nucleotides: TGCAGTGCTAGCGGGGGGAGAGATACGCAGTATTTT. This codes for CSASGGRDTQYF.

This clonotype has a handful of counts. The chain carries TRBV7-3 and TRBJ2-1; 7 bases are shared with TRBD1. The CDR3 loop spans 14 amino acids. Looked up from germline, CDR1 is SGHTA and CDR2 is FQGTGA. J gave up 5 bases and V 3 bases, and 4 bases lay outside the gene matches. CDR3: CASSLTGNNNEQFF. The CDR3 DNA reads TGTGCCAGCAGCTTGACAGGGAATAACAATGAGCAGTTCTTC. Full variable domain (rest looked up from reference TRBV7-3 and TRBJ2-1): GAGVSQTPSNKVTEKGKYVELRCDPISGHTALYWYRQSLGQGPEFLIYFQGTGAADDSGLPNDRFFAVRPEGSVSTLKIQRTERGDSAVYLCASSLTGNNNEQFFGPGTRLTVL.

This clonotype was detected a few times. V usage is TRBV20-1 and J usage is TRBJ1-2; no firm D call. With 3 bases removed from V and 6 bases from J, the gap between germline ends came to 11 bases. The CDR3 extends over 12 amino acids. Germline CDR1 and CDR2: DFQATT and SNEGSKA (reference sequence). The CDR3 loop is CSASLLSNGYTF. In nucleotides, the CDR3 is TGCAGTGCTAGTTTGTTAAGCAATGGCTACACCTTC.

This clonotype was counted between two and nine times. V gene TRBV29-1 combines with J gene TRBJ2-1; the match to TRBD2 covers 7 bases. Trimming took 4 bases from V and 1 from J; bases not matched to a gene: 7. The CDR3 is 15 residues long. In germline, CDR1 is SQVTM, CDR2 ANQGSEA. For the CDR3, the DNA is TGCAGCGTTGTTGGGGGGGGAGGGTCCTACAATGAGCAGTTCTTC. Encoded protein: CSVVGGGGSYNEQFF.

This chain joins TRBV5-1 and TRBJ1-2, with 9 bases fitting TRBD1. The CDR3 totals 16 residues. Trimming removed 3 bases from V and 6 bases from J; junction bases left unmatched: 12. Germline lookup yields CDR1 SGHRS and CDR2 YFSETQ. CDR3 sequence: CASSSQPGQGVHGYTF. The CDR3 nucleotides are TGCGCCAGCAGCTCCCAACCGGGACAGGGTGTTCATGGCTACACCTTC.

This clonotype came up many times. The chain carries TRBV20-1 and TRBJ2-1, with 9 bases identical to TRBD2. The CDR3 runs 14 residues. Germline values: CDR1 DFQATT, CDR2 SNEGSKA (reference sequence). Unmatched junction bases numbered 11, after V lost 5 bases and J lost 9 bases. This CDR3 is CSADGTSLHREQFF. The DNA for the CDR3 is TGCAGTGCTGATGGGACTAGCCTTCACCGTGAGCAGTTCTTC.